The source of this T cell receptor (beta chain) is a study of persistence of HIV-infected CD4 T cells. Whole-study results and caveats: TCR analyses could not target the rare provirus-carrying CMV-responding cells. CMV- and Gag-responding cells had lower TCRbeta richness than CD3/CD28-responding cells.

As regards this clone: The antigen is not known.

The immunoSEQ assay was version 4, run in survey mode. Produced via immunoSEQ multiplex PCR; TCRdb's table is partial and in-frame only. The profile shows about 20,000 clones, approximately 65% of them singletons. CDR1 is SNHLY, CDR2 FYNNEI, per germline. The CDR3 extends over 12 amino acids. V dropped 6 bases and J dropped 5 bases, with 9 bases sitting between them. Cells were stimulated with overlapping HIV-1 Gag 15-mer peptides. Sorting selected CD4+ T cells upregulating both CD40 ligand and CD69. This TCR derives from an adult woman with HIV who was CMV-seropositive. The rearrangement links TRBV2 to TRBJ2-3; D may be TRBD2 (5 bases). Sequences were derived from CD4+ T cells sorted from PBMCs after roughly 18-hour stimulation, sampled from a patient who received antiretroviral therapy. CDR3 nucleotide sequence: TGTGCCAGCAGGCGGGTAGGAGATACGCAGTATTTT. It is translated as CASRRVGDTQYF.